This paragraph reports one TCR beta chain. Its antigen remains unknown. The V gene's germline CDR1 is SNHLY and CDR2 FYNNEI. J gave up 8 bases and V 2 bases, and 7 bases lay outside the gene matches. The CDR3 sequence is 15 residues long. This sample was included in a study of cytomegalovirus exposure and HLA in healthy donors. Turning to the study itself: There were about 85 million unique TCRs (from HLA-typed donors) in an early data release.

Whole-study results and caveats: Exclusion as indistinguishable affected some V segments, including TRBV6-2 and TRBV6-3. Per a later analysis, roughly 17,000 TCR beta sequences showed association with HLA alleles at 0.05 false discovery rate. Per a prior analysis, the majority of TCR beta V segments were productive roughly 87% or roughly 30% of the time.

Amplification used 60 Vbeta primers and 13 Jbeta primers. Some clones are missing from TCRdb's copy, which holds only in-frame ones; the method was immunoSEQ multiplex PCR. The sample has 84,000 or so clones, 60% to 80% seen once. Sequenced: PBMCs. V and J are TRBV2 and TRBJ2-1, with 9 bases aligning to TRBD2. The TCR sequence derives from a young man in good health and CMV-seronegative. CDR3 DNA: TGTGCCAGCAGTGAACAGCTAGCGGGACAATATGAGCAGTTCTTC. It is translated as CASSEQLAGQYEQFF.